These 30 T cell receptor beta chains were sequenced from one sample in a study of shared clonotypes between healthy human individuals. Data came from immunoSEQ multiplex PCR; TCRdb stores just in-frame clones and leaves some out. The sample has hundreds of thousands of clones; about 95% are singletons. Naive CD8 cells comprised CD45RO-negative, CCR7-positively selected cells, excluding terminally differentiated effector memory CD45RA+ cells. The sample taken for sequencing was naive CD8+ T cells sorted from blood. These receptors were obtained from a woman aged 25 to 39 in good health.

This chain connects TRBV11-2 to TRBJ1-1; D remains ambiguous. V lost 4 bases to trimming and J lost 7 bases, with 7 bases between them. The CDR3 consists of 11 residues. Germline V gene data show CDR1 as SGHAT and CDR2 as FQNNGV. CDR3: CASSSRGEAFF. For the CDR3, the DNA is TGTGCCAGCAGCTCTCGAGGTGAAGCTTTCTTT.

The CDR3: CASSSTEGWSVYEQYF. The CDR3 DNA sequence: TGTGCCAGCAGTTCAACTGAAGGGTGGTCAGTCTACGAGCAGTACTTC. The rearrangement links TRBV27 to TRBJ2-7; no reliable D call. V was cut by 4 bases and J by 3 bases, with 19 bases left in between. Germline V gene lookup returns CDR1 MNHEY and CDR2 SMNVEV (reference sequence). The CDR3 is made up of 16 amino acids.

The chain is built from TRBV28 and TRBJ2-1; 14 bases align to TRBD2. The J segment lost 1 base and the V segment lost 5 bases, leaving 16 bases of the junction unmatched. Germline V gene sequence: CDR1 MDHEN, CDR2 SYDVKM. The CDR3 length is 21 residues. In DNA, the CDR3 is TGTGCCAGCAGTAGCTTACTCCCGGGACTAGCGGGAGTTAAGTCCTACAATGAGCAGTTCTTC. Amino acids: CASSSLLPGLAGVKSYNEQFF.

This clone appeared once. CDR3 in DNA: TGTGCCAGCAGCCAAGGGCTAACTGAAGCTTTCTTT. Protein: CASSQGLTEAFF. The V and J genes are TRBV4-2 and TRBJ1-1; unclear D gene. Germline V lookup: CDR1 LGHNA, CDR2 YNFKEQ. Trimming removed 1 base from V and 5 bases from J, with 5 bases in between. The CDR3 has 12 amino acids.

Notes on this clone: Different DNA sequences within this sample yield the same CDR3. The chain combines TRBV27 with TRBJ1-1; unclear D gene. CDR1 is MNHEY, CDR2 SMNVEV, per germline (reference sequence). Trimming cost V 6 bases and J 1 base, with 6 bases left between them. The CDR3 loop spans 12 amino acids. The CDR3 DNA reads as TGTGCCAGCAGCCCGGGGAACACTGAAGCTTTCTTT. Protein: CASSPGNTEAFF.

This chain joins TRBV7-9 and TRBJ2-1, with 7 positions matching TRBD1. The CDR3 contains 15 residues. Per germline, CDR1 SEHNR and CDR2 FQNEAQ (reference sequence). V gave up 1 base and J gave up 5 bases; unmatched junction bases: 5. The CDR3 is CASSLGQGKHNEQFF. The CDR3 DNA reads TGTGCCAGCAGCTTAGGACAGGGCAAACACAATGAGCAGTTCTTC.

With respect to this clone: This sample includes further DNA sequences coding for the same CDR3. CDR3 in DNA: TGTGCCAGCAGTTACGGTGGTAGGAACGAGCAGTACTTC. Its translation is CASSYGGRNEQYF. The gene calls are TRBV6-5 and TRBJ2-7, with D uncertain. This CDR3 has 13 residues. Germline assignment: CDR1 MNHEY and CDR2 SVGAGI. V dropped 2 bases and J dropped 5 bases, with 10 bases sitting between them.

The chain uses TRBV4-1 and TRBJ2-1; either TRBD1 or TRBD2 may supply D (6 bases each). V lost 2 bases and J 5 bases, leaving 10 bases between the germline ends. The germline CDR1 and CDR2 sequences are MGHRA and YSYEKL. This CDR3 contains 14 residues. CDR3 bases: TGCGCCAGCAGCCAAAGGAGGGGGGACAATGAGCAGTTCTTC. It is translated as CASSQRRGDNEQFF.

J is TRBJ2-7 and V is TRBV7-2; tentative D call: TRBD1 (5 bases). CDR1 is SGHTA and CDR2 is FQGNSA in the germline V gene. The V and J ends lost 2 bases and 6 bases respectively, with 5 bases between them. The CDR3 runs to 11 residues. In DNA form, the CDR3 reads TGTGCCAGCAGCTTACAGGGCGAGCAGTACTTC. This codes for CASSLQGEQYF.

The CDR3 is CASSPGTGYGDQPQHF. CDR3 DNA sequence: TGCGCCAGCAGTCCCGGGACAGGGTATGGAGATCAGCCCCAGCATTTT. This chain links TRBV10-2 with TRBJ1-5; the match to TRBD1 covers 9 bases. Germline assignment: CDR1 WSHSY and CDR2 SAAADI. The J segment lost 5 bases and the V segment lost 5 bases, leaving 10 bases of the junction unmatched. CDR3 length equals 16 residues.

The chain is built from TRBV2 and TRBJ2-2, with D hard to call. Germline V gene lookup returns CDR1 SNHLY and CDR2 FYNNEI. The CDR3 covers 17 residues. The germline V and J ends were trimmed by 0 bases and 0 bases, with 11 bases remaining between them. CDR3 in DNA: TGTGCCAGCAGTGAAGCGCACCGTGGCGCGAACACCGGGGAGCTGTTTTTT. Translation gives CASSEAHRGANTGELFF.

CDR3: CASSPGQTHYEQYF. The CDR3 bases are TGCGCCAGCAGCCCAGGACAGACCCACTACGAGCAGTACTTC. V gene TRBV4-1 combines with J gene TRBJ2-7; weak D call: TRBD1 (6 bases). This CDR3 is 14 amino acids long. With 4 bases removed from V and 3 bases from J, the gap between germline ends came to 13 bases. CDR1 and CDR2 (germline): MGHRA, YSYEKL.

The rearrangement links TRBV28 to TRBJ2-1; TRBD2 agrees at 10 bases. V lost 2 bases, J lost 8 bases, and 6 bases stayed unmatched. CDR1 MDHEN and CDR2 SYDVKM come from the germline V gene. This CDR3 spans 15 amino acids. The CDR3 region has the DNA TGTGCCAGCAGTTTAGAGCGGGAGGGCCCTGATGAGCAGTTCTTC. Its translation is CASSLEREGPDEQFF.

The V and J genes are TRBV2 and TRBJ2-7, with 14 bases that match TRBD2. CDR1 and CDR2 from the germline V gene are SNHLY and FYNNEI. This CDR3 contains 18 residues. J lost 2 bases, V lost 6 bases, and 12 bases had no gene match. CDR3 DNA sequence: TGTGCCAGCAGACTAGGGACTAGCGGGAGACGAATCGCCTACGAGCAGTACTTC. Its protein product is CASRLGTSGRRIAYEQYF. The whole variable domain, remainder taken from reference TRBV2 and TRBJ2-7, is EPEVTQTPSHQVTQMGQEVILRCVPISNHLYFYWYRQILGQKVEFLVSFYNNEISEKSEIFDDQFSVERPDGSNFTLKIRSTKLEDSAMYFCASRLGTSGRRIAYEQYFGPGTRLTVT.

This chain connects TRBV5-1 to TRBJ2-7; unclear D gene. Trimming shortened V by 0 bases and J by 7 bases, and 14 bases separated the two germline ends. Germline assignment: CDR1 SGHRS and CDR2 YFSETQ. The CDR3 has 14 amino acids. The CDR3 loop reads CASSLATTVGEQYF. For the CDR3, the DNA is TGCGCCAGCAGCTTGGCGACAACGGTGGGGGAGCAGTACTTC.

The rearrangement uses TRBV4-2 and TRBJ1-2, with 7 bases aligning to TRBD1. CDR3 length equals 15 residues. V was pared by 1 base and J by 4 bases, with 6 bases of the junction left unmatched. The germline CDR1 and CDR2 sequences are LGHNA and YNFKEQ. CDR3 protein: CASSQVTRDSYGYTF. Written as DNA, the CDR3 is TGTGCCAGCAGCCAAGTGACTAGGGACAGCTATGGCTACACCTTC.

The J gene is TRBJ2-7, the V gene TRBV4-2; 13 bases fit TRBD2. With 5 bases clipped from V and 3 bases from J, the junction kept 7 bases outside the gene matches. The CDR3 covers 16 residues. Germline V CDR1 and CDR2: LGHNA, YNFKEQ. The CDR3 loop is CASSGGTSGVFYEQYF. The CDR3, as DNA: TGTGCCAGCAGCGGTGGGACTAGCGGGGTGTTCTACGAGCAGTACTTC.

This chain links TRBV19 with TRBJ1-2; D is unresolved. Germline V lookup: CDR1 LNHDA, CDR2 SQIVND (reference sequence). The V end was cut by 3 bases, the J end by 3 bases, with 11 bases between. The CDR3 contains 14 residues. The CDR3 coding sequence is TGTGCCAGTAGTATTCCGAGGGAGGACTATGGCTACACCTTC. Translated: CASSIPREDYGYTF.

This chain joins TRBV7-9 and TRBJ2-1; possible D gene TRBD1, 5 bases. This CDR3 contains 13 residues. CDR1 is SEHNR and CDR2 is FQNEAQ in the germline V gene (reference sequence). V gave up 3 bases and J gave up 4 bases, with 7 bases separating them. The CDR3 region has the DNA TGTGCCAGCAGCTTGGACACATACAATGAGCAGTTCTTC. Translated, it gives CASSLDTYNEQFF.

The V call is TRBV27, the J call TRBJ2-7; D perhaps matches TRBD2 (5 bases). The germline V gene has CDR1 MNHEY and CDR2 SMNVEV (reference sequence). The CDR3 runs 15 residues. V lost 1 base to trimming and J lost 3 bases, with 13 bases between them. CDR3 protein: CASSLFAGRDYEQYF. DNA for the CDR3: TGTGCCAGCAGTTTATTTGCGGGCCGGGACTACGAGCAGTACTTC.

The chain joins TRBV5-8 to TRBJ2-1, with D tentatively TRBD2 (6 bases). Germline V gene sequence: CDR1 SGHTS, CDR2 YDEGEE. The CDR3 has 15 amino acids. Trimming pared 8 bases from V and 6 bases from J, leaving 21 bases between. The CDR3 nucleotides read TGTGCCAGTCAGCTTTTATCCTACGGGGGCAATGAGCAGTTCTTC. This translates into CASQLLSYGGNEQFF.

This rearrangement joins TRBV5-1 to TRBJ2-2, with D perhaps matching TRBD1 or TRBD2 (6 bases each). The CDR3 sequence is 16 residues long. Germline loops: CDR1 SGHRS, CDR2 YFSETQ. The V end lost 2 bases, the J end lost 3 bases, and 14 bases lay between the germline ends. The CDR3 spells CASSLRGPGDTGELFF. In DNA, the CDR3 is TGCGCCAGCAGCTTACGGGGGCCGGGGGACACCGGGGAGCTGTTTTTT.

This clone is a singleton in its sample. This sequence joins TRBV6-5 and TRBJ2-4; maybe TRBD2 (5 bases). The CDR3 extends over 15 amino acids. In germline, CDR1 is MNHEY, CDR2 SVGAGI. V was shortened by 4 bases and J by 8 bases, with 18 bases between the two germline ends. The CDR3 DNA reads TGTGCCAGCAGTTCCTACCGGGATCCGACGGACATTCAGTACTTC. Its translation is CASSSYRDPTDIQYF.

The chain links TRBV28 to TRBJ1-5; D not resolved. From germline, CDR1 is MDHEN and CDR2 SYDVKM. The CDR3 has 14 amino acids. Trimming shortened V by 6 bases and J by 3 bases, and 12 bases separated the two germline ends. The chain's CDR3 is CASSSPQDNQPQHF. The DNA of the CDR3 is TGTGCCAGCAGCTCCCCGCAAGACAATCAGCCCCAGCATTTT.

A note on this clone: This sample includes further DNA sequences coding for the same CDR3. The genes are TRBV6-6 and TRBJ2-2; D uncertain. Germline V lookup: CDR1 MNHNY, CDR2 SVGAGI (reference sequence). V shed 6 bases and J shed 2 bases, with 7 bases lying between them. The length of the CDR3 is 13 residues. The CDR3 nucleotides are TGTGCCAGCAGCCCTCCCAACACCGGGGAGCTGTTTTTT. Protein sequence: CASSPPNTGELFF.

The gene calls are TRBV7-6 and TRBJ2-7, with a possible D match to TRBD1 (5 bases). CDR3 length equals 16 residues. Germline-derived CDR1 and CDR2 are SGHVS and FNYEAQ. With 1 base removed from V and 2 bases from J, the gap between germline ends came to 15 bases. This CDR3 reads CASSLGGGPSPYEQYF. Written as DNA, the CDR3 is TGTGCCAGCAGCTTAGGGGGCGGCCCGAGCCCCTACGAGCAGTACTTC.

This chain joins TRBV28 and TRBJ1-2, with 7 bases matching TRBD1. The CDR3 is 16 residues long. In germline, CDR1 is MDHEN, CDR2 SYDVKM. Trimming removed 7 bases from V and 6 bases from J; junction bases left unmatched: 17. CDR3 region: CASTRPPARQGDGYTF. Here the CDR3 DNA reads TGTGCCAGCACCAGACCCCCTGCGCGGCAGGGGGATGGCTACACCTTC.

The V gene is TRBV5-6, the J gene TRBJ2-7, with D perhaps TRBD2 (5 bases). The CDR3 consists of 12 residues. V was trimmed by 4 bases and J by 10 bases, leaving 15 bases between them. Germline assignment: CDR1 SGHDT and CDR2 YYEEEE. The CDR3 nucleotides read TGTGCCAGCAGCGGAGCGGAGCCGTTTCAGTACTTC. It codes for CASSGAEPFQYF.

J is TRBJ2-7 and V is TRBV5-6, with D possibly matching TRBD2 (6 bases). There are 12 residues in the CDR3. Trimming shortened V by 4 bases and J by 5 bases, and 10 bases separated the two germline ends. Looked up from germline, CDR1 is SGHDT and CDR2 is YYEEEE. In nucleotides, the CDR3 is TGTGCCAGCAGCGGGGGGATGAACGAGCAGTACTTC. Its translation is CASSGGMNEQYF. Based on the CDR3 plus reference TRBV5-6 and TRBJ2-7, the full variable domain is DAGVTQSPTHLIKTRGQQVTLRCSPKSGHDTVSWYQQALGQGPQFIFQYYEEEERQRGNFPDRFSGHQFPNYSSELNVNALLLGDSALYLCASSGGMNEQYFGPGTRLTVT.

The V and J genes are TRBV29-1 and TRBJ2-1; D might be TRBD2 (5 bases). This CDR3 comprises 14 residues. Trimming removed 0 bases from V and 3 bases from J, with 9 bases in between. CDR1 and CDR2 from the germline V gene are SQVTM and ANQGSEA. CDR3 region: CSVEDLRDYNEQFF. The CDR3 coding sequence is TGCAGCGTTGAAGATCTTCGGGACTACAATGAGCAGTTCTTC.